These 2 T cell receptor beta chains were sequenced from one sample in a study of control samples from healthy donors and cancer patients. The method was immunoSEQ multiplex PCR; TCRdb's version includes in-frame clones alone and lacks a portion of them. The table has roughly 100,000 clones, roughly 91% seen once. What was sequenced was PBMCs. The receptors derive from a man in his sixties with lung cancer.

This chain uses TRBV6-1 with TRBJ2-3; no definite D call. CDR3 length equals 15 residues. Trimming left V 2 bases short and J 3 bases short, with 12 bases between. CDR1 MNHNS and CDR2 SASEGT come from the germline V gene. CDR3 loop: CASSEPYAATDTQYF. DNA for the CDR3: TGTGCCAGCAGTGAACCGTATGCAGCTACAGATACGCAGTATTTT.

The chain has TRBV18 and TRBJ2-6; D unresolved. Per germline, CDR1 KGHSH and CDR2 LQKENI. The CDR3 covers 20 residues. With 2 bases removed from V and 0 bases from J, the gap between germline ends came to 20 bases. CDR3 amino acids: CASSPKQYVGTLSGANVLTF. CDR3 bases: TGTGCCAGCTCACCAAAGCAGTACGTGGGAACCCTCTCTGGGGCCAACGTCCTGACTTTC.